Sequencing of this TCR beta chain was carried out in a study of OX40 agonist ivuxolimab in advanced cancers. Overall study findings and caveats: CD8+ T cells showed, on average, more clonal expansion than CD4+ cells.

Trimming took off 8 bases at V and 0 bases at J, with 13 bases between the two ends. The CDR3 has 15 residues. The germline gives CDR1 LNHDA, CDR2 SQIVND (reference sequence). TCRdb's copy holds only in-frame clones and misses some; the assay was immunoSEQ multiplex PCR. The table has almost 90,000 clones, approximately 87% seen once; the top ten hold under 2%. Worth noting for this clone: The antigen is not known.

This TCR derives from an adult with an advanced solid tumor such as melanoma, head and neck, liver or kidney cancer. Sequenced here: CD4+ or CD8+ T cells sorted from blood, sampled in a trial of the OX40 agonist ivuxolimab. The rearrangement uses TRBV19 and TRBJ1-4; D is perhaps TRBD1 (5 bases). In DNA, the CDR3 is TGTGCCAGTGGGACCAGCAGTGCAACTAATGAAAAACTGTTTTTT. Protein: CASGTSSATNEKLFF.